This paragraph reports one T cell receptor (beta chain). This may stem from a read error, because a much larger clone lies one nucleotide away. CDR3 and TCR beta VDJ profiling relied on a genomic DNA template. TCRdb itself ran the reads through MiXCR, one entry per CDR3 protein. The data contain about 240,000 distinct CDR3 sequences, 47% of them seen just once; the ten biggest clones take up about 7.8%. These data come from a study of CD8+CD57+ T cells in acquired aplastic anemia. This CDR3 comprises 17 residues. The germline CDR1 and CDR2 sequences are SGHRS and YFSETQ. Whoever was chosen for sequencing had shown CD8+CD57+ cell expansion by flow cytometry.

What was sequenced was sorted CD4+, CD8+, or CD8+CD57+ T cells (not recorded which) from PBMCs. The source is a human donor with aplastic anemia. This sequence joins TRBV5-1 and TRBJ2-6, with TRBD1 identical over 9 bases. The CDR3 reads CASKPGQGGFGADVLTF. CDR3 DNA: TGCGCCAGCAAACCGGGACAGGGTGGTTTTGGGGCCGACGTCCTGACTTTC.